The clone carrying this T cell receptor (beta chain) was detected only once. V lost 3 bases and J lost 4; bases outside the gene matches: 6. There are 15 residues in the CDR3. CDR1 SGHAT and CDR2 FQNNGV come from the germline V gene. Sequenced by immunoSEQ multiplex PCR; TCRdb stores in-frame clones only, minus some. The table lists around 100,000 clones, 92% of them singletons. The data stem from a study of T cell changes during pregnancy in multiple sclerosis. The chain couples TRBV11-2 to TRBJ1-1; 9 positions agree with TRBD1. The clonotype comes from a female donor with multiple sclerosis, enrolled in a pregnancy study. Sample: peripheral blood, taken in the third trimester of pregnancy. In nucleotides, the CDR3 is TGTGCCAGCAGCTTTCGACAGGGGGTCAGCACTGAAGCTTTCTTT. It yields the protein CASSFRQGVSTEAFF.